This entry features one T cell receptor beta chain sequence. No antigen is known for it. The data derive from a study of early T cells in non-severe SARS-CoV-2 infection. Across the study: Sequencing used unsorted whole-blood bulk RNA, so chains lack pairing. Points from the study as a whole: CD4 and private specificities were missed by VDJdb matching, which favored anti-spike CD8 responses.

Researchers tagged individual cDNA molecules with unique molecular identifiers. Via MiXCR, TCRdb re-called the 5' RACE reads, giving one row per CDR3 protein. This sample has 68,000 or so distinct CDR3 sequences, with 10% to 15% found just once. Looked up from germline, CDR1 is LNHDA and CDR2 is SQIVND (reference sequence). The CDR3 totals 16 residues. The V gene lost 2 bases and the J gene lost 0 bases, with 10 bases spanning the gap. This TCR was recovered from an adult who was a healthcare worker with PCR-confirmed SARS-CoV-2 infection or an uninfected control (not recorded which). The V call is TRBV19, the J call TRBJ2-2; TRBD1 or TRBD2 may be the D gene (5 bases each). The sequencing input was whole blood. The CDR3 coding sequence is TGTGCCAGTAGTATAAAGGGACCCTCGAACACCGGGGAGCTGTTTTTT. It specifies CASSIKGPSNTGELFF.